A single T cell receptor beta chain is shown here with its context. As yet, its antigen is unknown. The data stem from a study of somatic mutations in cytotoxic T cells in rheumatoid arthritis. Study-wide background: Patient blood, 30 ml in EDTA, was obtained immediately after diagnosis and prior to the start of any treatment.

Per the study methods: Some patient CD8+ clones were larger than 1%, and these rarely matched published virus-specific TCRB sequences. Clones were sequenced by immunoSEQ multiplex PCR, and TCRdb holds only the in-frame ones, with some missing. V, J and clone size derive from that table, while D and trimming were established from the DNA sequence. The sample has roughly 30,000 clones; around 90% are singletons. Points from the study as a whole: Antigen targets of the expanded CD8+ clones remained unidentified.

The CDR3 sequence is 16 residues long. Germline-derived CDR1 and CDR2 are MGHRA and YSYEKL. Trimming shortened V by 0 bases and J by 0 bases, and 9 bases separated the two germline ends. This clonotype was obtained from an adult with rheumatoid arthritis. Sequencing input: CD8+ T cells sorted from blood. J is TRBJ1-5 and V is TRBV4-1; D is undetermined. CDR3 amino acids: CASSQDYEGSNQPQHF. The CDR3 coding sequence is TGCGCCAGCAGCCAAGATTACGAGGGTAGCAATCAGCCCCAGCATTTT.